The present T cell receptor beta chain was sequenced within a study of blood T cell repertoires in COVID-19. The authors' processing: Reference gene primer amplification yielded estimated nucleated cell counts. Here immunoSEQ multiplex PCR was the method, and the copy in TCRdb shows in-frame clones only, minus some. The V and J calls and clone size were taken over from that table, and D and trimming were inferred from the DNA. The table includes some 350,000 clones, roughly 90% detected once. V lost 1 base and J 0 bases, leaving 6 bases between the germline ends. Germline CDR1 SGHAT, CDR2 FQNNGV. This CDR3 region has 14 residues.

The TCR was taken from a woman younger than 45 who had recovered from COVID-19. The sequencing sample was made of PBMCs or T cells enriched from blood (not recorded which). The chain uses TRBV11-2 and TRBJ1-1; D unresolved. CDR3 in DNA: TGTGCCAGCAGCTTAGCAGTAATGAACACTGAAGCTTTCTTT. Its translation is CASSLAVMNTEAFF. Looking up the rest from reference TRBV11-2 and TRBJ1-1 gives the full variable domain: EAGVAQSPRYKIIEKRQSVAFWCNPISGHATLYWYQQILGQGPKLLIQFQNNGVVDDSQLPKDRFSAERLKGVDSTLKIQPAKLEDSAVYLCASSLAVMNTEAFFGQGTRLTVV.